This T cell receptor (beta chain) is from a study of glioma-infiltrating T cells after dendritic cell vaccination. Described time point: after dendritic cell vaccination, including at tumor progression/relapse. Only patients with spare fresh-frozen tumor and over two years of follow-up were included. Profiled with immunoSEQ multiplex PCR; TCRdb holds only in-frame clones, not every one. The sample holds fewer than 85,000 clones, roughly 91% seen once. This clone was seen a few times. V shed 6 bases and J shed 8 bases, with 18 bases lying between them. CDR3 length: 14 amino acids. Germline V lookup: CDR1 SGHTA, CDR2 FQGTGA.

The sequencing used blood, collected after dendritic cell vaccination. This TCR was sampled from a human donor with glioblastoma. The rearrangement uses TRBV7-3 and TRBJ2-3, with D tentatively TRBD2 (5 bases). In nucleotides, the CDR3 is TGTGCCAGCAGTAACGAGGGCCAGCGGCTTACGCAGTATTTT. Protein product: CASSNEGQRLTQYF.